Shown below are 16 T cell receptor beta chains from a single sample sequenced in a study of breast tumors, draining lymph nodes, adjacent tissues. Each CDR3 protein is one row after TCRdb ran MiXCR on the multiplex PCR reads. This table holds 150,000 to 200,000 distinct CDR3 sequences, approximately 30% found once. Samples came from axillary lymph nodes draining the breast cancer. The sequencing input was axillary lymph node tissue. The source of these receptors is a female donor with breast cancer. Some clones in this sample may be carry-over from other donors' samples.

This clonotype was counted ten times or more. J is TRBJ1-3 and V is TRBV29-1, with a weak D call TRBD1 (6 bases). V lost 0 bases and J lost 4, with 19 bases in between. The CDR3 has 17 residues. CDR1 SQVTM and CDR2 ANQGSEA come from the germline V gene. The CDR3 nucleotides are TGCAGCGTTGAAGATCTTCCGGCACAGGGAGGGGGAAACACCATATATTTT. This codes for CSVEDLPAQGGGNTIYF.

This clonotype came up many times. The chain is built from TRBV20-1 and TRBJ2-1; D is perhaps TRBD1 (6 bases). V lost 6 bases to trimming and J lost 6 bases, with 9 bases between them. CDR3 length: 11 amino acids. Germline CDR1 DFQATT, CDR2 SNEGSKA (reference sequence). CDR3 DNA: TGCAGTGCGAGGGACACCAATGAGCAGTTCTTC. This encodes CSARDTNEQFF.

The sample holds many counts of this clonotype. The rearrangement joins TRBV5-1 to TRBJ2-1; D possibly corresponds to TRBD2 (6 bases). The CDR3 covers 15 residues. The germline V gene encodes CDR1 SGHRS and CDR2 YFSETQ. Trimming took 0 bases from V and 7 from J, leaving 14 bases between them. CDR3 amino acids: CASSLAGRGDNEQFF. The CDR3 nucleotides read TGCGCCAGCAGCTTGGCCGGGCGGGGAGATAATGAGCAGTTCTTC.

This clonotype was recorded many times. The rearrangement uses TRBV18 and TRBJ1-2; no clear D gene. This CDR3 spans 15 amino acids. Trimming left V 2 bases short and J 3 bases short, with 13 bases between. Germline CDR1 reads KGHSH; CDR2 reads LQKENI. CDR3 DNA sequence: TGTGCCAGCTCACCAGTGCAGACCTTAGACTATGGCTACACCTTC. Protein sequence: CASSPVQTLDYGYTF.

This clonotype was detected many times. The CDR3 protein is CASSGLFYTF. Written as DNA, the CDR3 is TGTGCCAGCAGCGGGCTCTTCTACACCTTC. The chain couples TRBV9 to TRBJ1-2; D is unresolved. Germline-derived CDR1 and CDR2 are SGDLS and YYNGEE. The CDR3 has 10 residues. V gave up 3 bases and J gave up 10 bases, with 7 bases separating them.

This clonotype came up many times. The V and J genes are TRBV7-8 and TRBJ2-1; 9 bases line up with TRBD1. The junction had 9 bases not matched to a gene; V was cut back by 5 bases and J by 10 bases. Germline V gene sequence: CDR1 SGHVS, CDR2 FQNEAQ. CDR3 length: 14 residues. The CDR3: CASSLLQGAGEQFF. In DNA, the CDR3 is TGTGCCAGCAGCCTACTACAGGGGGCAGGAGAGCAGTTCTTC. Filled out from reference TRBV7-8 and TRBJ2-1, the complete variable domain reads GAGVSQSPRYKVAKRGQDVALRCDPISGHVSLFWYQQALGQGPEFLTYFQNEAQLDKSGLPSDRFFAERPEGSVSTLKIQRTQQEDSAVYLCASSLLQGAGEQFFGPGTRLTVL.

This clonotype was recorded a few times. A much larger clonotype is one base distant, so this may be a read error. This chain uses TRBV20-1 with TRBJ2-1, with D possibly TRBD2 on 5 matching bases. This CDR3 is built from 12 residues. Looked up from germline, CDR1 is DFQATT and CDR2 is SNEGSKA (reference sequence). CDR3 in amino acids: CSASWRGIEPFF. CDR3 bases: TGCAGTGCTTCTTGGAGAGGGATTGAGCCGTTCTTC.

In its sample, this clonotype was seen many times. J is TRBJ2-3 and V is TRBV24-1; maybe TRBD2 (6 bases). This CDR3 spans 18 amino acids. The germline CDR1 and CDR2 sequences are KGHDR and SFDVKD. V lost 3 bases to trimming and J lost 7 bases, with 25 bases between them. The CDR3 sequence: CATSDNGGQTGRDNTQYF. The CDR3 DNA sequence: TGTGCCACCAGTGATAACGGAGGGCAAACAGGACGGGATAATACGCAGTATTTT.

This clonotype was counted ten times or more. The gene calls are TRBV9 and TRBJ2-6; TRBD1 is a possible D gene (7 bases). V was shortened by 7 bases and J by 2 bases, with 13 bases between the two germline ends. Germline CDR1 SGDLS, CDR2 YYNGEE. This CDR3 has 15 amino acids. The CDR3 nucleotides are TGTGCCAGCCTCCAGGGGGGTGCTGGGGCCAACGTCCTGACTTTC. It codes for CASLQGGAGANVLTF.

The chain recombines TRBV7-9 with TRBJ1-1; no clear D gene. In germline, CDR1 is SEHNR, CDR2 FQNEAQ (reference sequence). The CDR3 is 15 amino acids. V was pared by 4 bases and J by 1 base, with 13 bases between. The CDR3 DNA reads TGTGCCAGCAGCTCAGAGTTGGGAGCGAACACTGAAGCTTTCTTT. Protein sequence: CASSSELGANTEAFF.

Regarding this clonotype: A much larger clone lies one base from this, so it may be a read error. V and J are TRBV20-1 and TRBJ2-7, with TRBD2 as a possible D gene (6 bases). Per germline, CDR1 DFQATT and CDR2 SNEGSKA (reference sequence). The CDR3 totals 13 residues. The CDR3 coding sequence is TGCGTCTTTTCCCGGGACTCGTCCCACGAGCAGTACTTC. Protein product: CVFSRDSSHEQYF.

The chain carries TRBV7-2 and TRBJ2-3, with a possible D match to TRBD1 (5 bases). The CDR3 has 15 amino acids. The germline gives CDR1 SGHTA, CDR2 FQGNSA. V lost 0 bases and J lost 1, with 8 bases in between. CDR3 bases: TGTGCCAGCAGCTTAGCGGGCAGGGGCACAGATACGCAGTATTTT. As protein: CASSLAGRGTDTQYF.

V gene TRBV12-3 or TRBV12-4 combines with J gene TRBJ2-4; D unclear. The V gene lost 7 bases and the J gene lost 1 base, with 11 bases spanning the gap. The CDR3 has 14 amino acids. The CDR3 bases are TGTGCCAGCACCGGCGAGGCGGCCAAAAACATTCAGTACTTC. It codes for CASTGEAAKNIQYF.

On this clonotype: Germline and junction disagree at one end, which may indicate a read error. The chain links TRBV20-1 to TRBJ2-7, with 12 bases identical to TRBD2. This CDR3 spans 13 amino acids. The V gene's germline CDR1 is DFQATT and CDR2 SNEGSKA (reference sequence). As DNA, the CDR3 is TGCAGCGCTAGCGGGGGGGTCTCCTACGAGCAGTACTTC. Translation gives CSASGGVSYEQYF.

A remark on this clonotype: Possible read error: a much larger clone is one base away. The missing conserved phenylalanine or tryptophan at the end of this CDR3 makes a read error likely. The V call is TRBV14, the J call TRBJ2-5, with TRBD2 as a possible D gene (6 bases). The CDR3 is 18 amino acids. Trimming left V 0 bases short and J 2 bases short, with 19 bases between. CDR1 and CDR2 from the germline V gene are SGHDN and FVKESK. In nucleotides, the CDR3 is TGTGCCAGCAGCCAAGATGGGGGGAGTGGGAGAATTCAAGAGACCCAGTACCTC. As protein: CASSQDGGSGRIQETQYL.

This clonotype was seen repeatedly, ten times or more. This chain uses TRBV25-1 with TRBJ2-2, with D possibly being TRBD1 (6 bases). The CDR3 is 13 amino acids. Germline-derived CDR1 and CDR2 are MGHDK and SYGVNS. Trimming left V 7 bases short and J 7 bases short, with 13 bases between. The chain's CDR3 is CASTNRAVGELFF. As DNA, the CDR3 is TGTGCCAGCACTAACAGGGCGGTCGGGGAGCTGTTTTTT.